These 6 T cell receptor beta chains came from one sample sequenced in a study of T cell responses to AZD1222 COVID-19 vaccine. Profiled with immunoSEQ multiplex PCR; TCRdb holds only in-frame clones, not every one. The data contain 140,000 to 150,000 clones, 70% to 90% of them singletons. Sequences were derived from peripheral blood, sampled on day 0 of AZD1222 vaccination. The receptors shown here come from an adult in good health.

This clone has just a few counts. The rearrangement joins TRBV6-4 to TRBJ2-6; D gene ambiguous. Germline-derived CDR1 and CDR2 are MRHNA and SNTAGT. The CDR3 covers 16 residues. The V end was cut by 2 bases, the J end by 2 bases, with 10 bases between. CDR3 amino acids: CASSDQALPGANVLTF. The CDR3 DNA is TGTGCCAGCAGTGACCAGGCCCTCCCTGGGGCCAACGTCCTGACTTTC.

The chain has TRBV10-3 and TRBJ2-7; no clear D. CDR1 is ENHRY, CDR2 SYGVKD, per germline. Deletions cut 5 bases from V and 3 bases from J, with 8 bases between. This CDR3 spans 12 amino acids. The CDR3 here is CAISPTDYEQYF. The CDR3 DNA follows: TGTGCCATCAGTCCTACAGACTACGAGCAGTACTTC.

CDR3 DNA sequence: TGCGCCAGCAGCTTGGATGCGGGGGACTCCTACAATGAGCAGTTCTTC. It specifies CASSLDAGDSYNEQFF. The chain recombines TRBV5-1 with TRBJ2-1; 7 bases align to TRBD2. The CDR3 totals 16 residues. After removal of 0 bases from V and 0 bases from J, the junction contained 3 bases not matched to a gene. CDR1 and CDR2 (germline): SGHRS, YFSETQ.

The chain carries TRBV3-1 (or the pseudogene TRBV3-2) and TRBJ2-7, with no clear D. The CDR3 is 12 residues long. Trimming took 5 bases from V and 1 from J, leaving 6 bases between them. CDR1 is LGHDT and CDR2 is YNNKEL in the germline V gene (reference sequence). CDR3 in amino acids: CASSFISYEQYF. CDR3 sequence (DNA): TGTGCCAGCAGCTTCATTTCCTACGAGCAGTACTTC.

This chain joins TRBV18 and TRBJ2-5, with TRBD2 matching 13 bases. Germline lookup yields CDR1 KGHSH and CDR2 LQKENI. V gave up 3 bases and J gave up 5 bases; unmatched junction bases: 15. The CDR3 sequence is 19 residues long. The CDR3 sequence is CASSPPSGTSGAAMETQYF. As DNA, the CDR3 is TGTGCCAGCTCACCCCCATCCGGGACTAGCGGGGCGGCCATGGAGACCCAGTACTTC.

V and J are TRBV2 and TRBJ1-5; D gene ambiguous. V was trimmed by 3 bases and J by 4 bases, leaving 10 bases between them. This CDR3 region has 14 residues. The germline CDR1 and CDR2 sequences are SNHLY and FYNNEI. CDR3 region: CASSEMGSNQPQHF. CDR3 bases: TGTGCCAGCAGTGAGATGGGATCGAATCAGCCCCAGCATTTT. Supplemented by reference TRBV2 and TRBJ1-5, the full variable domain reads EPEVTQTPSHQVTQMGQEVILRCVPISNHLYFYWYRQILGQKVEFLVSFYNNEISEKSEIFDDQFSVERPDGSNFTLKIRSTKLEDSAMYFCASSEMGSNQPQHFGDGTRLSIL.